Many counts were recorded for the clone carrying this TCR beta chain. This sample is drawn from a study of early T cells in non-severe SARS-CoV-2 infection. Germline assignment: CDR1 DFQATT and CDR2 SNEGSKA (reference sequence). The V gene end was trimmed by 2 bases and the J gene end by 4 bases; junction bases not matched to a gene: 10. CDR3 size: 15 residues. TCRdb passed the 5' RACE reads through MiXCR, listing each CDR3 protein once. The sample includes about 97,000 distinct CDR3 sequences, less than 15% seen only once; the top ten take 6.2%. This clonotype was sampled from an adult who was a healthcare worker with PCR-confirmed SARS-CoV-2 infection or an uninfected control (not recorded which). Sample: whole blood. The chain carries TRBV20-1 and TRBJ1-1; 7 bases map to TRBD1. This CDR3 is CSARPLDRATTEAFF. CDR3 DNA: TGCAGTGCTAGACCCCTAGACAGGGCTACCACTGAAGCTTTCTTT.